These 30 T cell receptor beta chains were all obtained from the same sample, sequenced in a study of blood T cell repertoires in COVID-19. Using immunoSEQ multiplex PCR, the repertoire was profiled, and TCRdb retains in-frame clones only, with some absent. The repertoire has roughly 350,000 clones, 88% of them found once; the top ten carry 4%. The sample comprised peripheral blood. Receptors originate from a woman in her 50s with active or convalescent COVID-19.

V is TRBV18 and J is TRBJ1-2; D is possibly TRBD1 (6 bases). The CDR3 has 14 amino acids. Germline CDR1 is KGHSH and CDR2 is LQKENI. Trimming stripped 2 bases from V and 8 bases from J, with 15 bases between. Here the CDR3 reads CASSPRQVAVGYTF. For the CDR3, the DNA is TGTGCCAGCTCACCAAGACAGGTCGCCGTAGGCTACACCTTC.

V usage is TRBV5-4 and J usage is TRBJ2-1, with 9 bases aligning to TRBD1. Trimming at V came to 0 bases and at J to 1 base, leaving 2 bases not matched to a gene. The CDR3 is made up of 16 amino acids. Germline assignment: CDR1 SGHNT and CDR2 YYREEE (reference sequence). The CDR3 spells CASSLGTGVSYNEQFF. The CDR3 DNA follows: TGTGCCAGCAGCTTGGGGACAGGGGTTTCCTACAATGAGCAGTTCTTC. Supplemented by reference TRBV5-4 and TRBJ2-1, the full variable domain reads ETGVTQSPTHLIKTRGQQVTLRCSSQSGHNTVSWYQQALGQGPQFIFQYYREEENGRGNFPPRFSGLQFPNYSSELNVNALELDDSALYLCASSLGTGVSYNEQFFGPGTRLTVL.

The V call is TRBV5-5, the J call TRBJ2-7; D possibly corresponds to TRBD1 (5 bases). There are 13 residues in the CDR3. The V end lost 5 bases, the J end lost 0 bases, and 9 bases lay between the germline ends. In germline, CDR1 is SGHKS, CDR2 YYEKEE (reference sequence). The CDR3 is CASSRQSSYEQYF. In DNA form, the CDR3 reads TGTGCCAGCAGTCGACAGAGCTCCTACGAGCAGTACTTC.

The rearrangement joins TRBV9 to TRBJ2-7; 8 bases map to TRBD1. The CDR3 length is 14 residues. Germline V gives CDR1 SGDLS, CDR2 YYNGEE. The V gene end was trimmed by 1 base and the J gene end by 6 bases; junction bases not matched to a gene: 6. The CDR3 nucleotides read TGTGCCAGCAGCGTATCTTCGACAGGGGTCGAGCAGTACTTC. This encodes CASSVSSTGVEQYF.

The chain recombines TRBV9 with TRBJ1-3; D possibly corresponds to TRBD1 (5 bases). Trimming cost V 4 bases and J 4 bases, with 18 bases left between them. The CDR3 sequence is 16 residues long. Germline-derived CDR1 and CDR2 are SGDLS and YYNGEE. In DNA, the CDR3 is TGTGCCAGCAGCCCACGGACGGGGGTGTTGGGAAACACCATATATTTT. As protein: CASSPRTGVLGNTIYF.

CDR3 coding DNA: TGCGCCAGCAGCTTCGGGACAGGGCAAGGCGGGGAGCTGTTTTTT. As protein: CASSFGTGQGGELFF. The chain has TRBV5-1 and TRBJ2-2, with 9 positions matching TRBD1. From germline, CDR1 is SGHRS and CDR2 YFSETQ. This CDR3 comprises 15 residues. The V and J ends lost 2 bases and 7 bases, in that order; junction bases with no gene match: 6.

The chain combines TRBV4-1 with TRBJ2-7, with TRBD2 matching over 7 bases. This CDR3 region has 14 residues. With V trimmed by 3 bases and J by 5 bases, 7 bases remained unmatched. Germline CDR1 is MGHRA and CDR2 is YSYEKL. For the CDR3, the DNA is TGCGCCAGCAGCCACCAGACTAGCTTCCACGAGCAGTACTTC. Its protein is CASSHQTSFHEQYF.

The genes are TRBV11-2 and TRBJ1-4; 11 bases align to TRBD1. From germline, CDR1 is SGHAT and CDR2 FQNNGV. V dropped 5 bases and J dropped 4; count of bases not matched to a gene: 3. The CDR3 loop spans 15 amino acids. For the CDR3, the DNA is TGTGCCAGCAGCACGGGACAGGGGGGTAATGAAAAACTGTTTTTT. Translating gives CASSTGQGGNEKLFF.

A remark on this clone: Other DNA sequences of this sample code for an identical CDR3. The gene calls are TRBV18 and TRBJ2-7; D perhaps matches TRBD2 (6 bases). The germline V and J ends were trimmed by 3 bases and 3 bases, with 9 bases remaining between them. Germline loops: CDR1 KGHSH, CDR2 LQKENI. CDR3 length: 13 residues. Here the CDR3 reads CASSPGRDYEQYF. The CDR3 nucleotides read TGTGCCAGCTCACCTGGGCGGGACTACGAGCAGTACTTC.

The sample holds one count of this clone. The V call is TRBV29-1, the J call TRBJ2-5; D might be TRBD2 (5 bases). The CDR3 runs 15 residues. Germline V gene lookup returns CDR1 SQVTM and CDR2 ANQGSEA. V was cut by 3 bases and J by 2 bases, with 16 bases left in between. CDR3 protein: CSVDKGVGTQETQYF. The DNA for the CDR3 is TGCAGCGTTGATAAGGGAGTGGGCACACAAGAGACCCAGTACTTC.

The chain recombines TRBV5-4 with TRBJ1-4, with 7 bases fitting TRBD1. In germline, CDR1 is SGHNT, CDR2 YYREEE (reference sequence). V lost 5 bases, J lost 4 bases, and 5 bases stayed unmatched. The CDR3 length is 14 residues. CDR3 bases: TGTGCCAGCAGTTGGGGACAGAATAATGAAAAACTGTTTTTT. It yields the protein CASSWGQNNEKLFF.

CDR3 in amino acids: CASSKGQGIGYTF. CDR3 nucleotides: TGTGCCAGTAGTAAGGGACAGGGTATTGGCTACACCTTC. This sequence joins TRBV19 and TRBJ1-2; 9 nucleotides align to TRBD1. After removal of 4 bases from V and 7 bases from J, the junction contained 4 bases not matched to a gene. The CDR3 is made up of 13 amino acids. Germline CDR1 and CDR2: LNHDA and SQIVND (reference sequence).

Here the CDR3 DNA reads TGTGCCAGCAGTGAGCAGGGTTTAACTAATGAAAAACTGTTTTTT. Translation: CASSEQGLTNEKLFF. The chain uses TRBV2 and TRBJ1-4; weak D call: TRBD1 (5 bases). CDR3 size: 15 residues. The ends were cut back, 3 bases at V and 1 base at J, with 9 bases in the middle. Germline V gene sequence: CDR1 SNHLY, CDR2 FYNNEI.

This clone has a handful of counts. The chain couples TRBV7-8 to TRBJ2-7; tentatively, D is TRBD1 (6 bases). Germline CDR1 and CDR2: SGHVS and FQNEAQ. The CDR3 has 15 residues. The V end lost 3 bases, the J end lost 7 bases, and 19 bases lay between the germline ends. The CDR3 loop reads CASSFVKQGWNEQYF. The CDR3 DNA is TGTGCCAGCAGCTTTGTTAAGCAGGGGTGGAATGAGCAGTACTTC.

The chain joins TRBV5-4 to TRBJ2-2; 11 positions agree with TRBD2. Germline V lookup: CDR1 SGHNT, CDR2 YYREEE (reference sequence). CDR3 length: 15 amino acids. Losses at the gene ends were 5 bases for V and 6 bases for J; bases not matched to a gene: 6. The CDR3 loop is CASSRLAGGAGELFF. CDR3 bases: TGTGCCAGCAGTCGGCTAGCGGGAGGCGCCGGGGAGCTGTTTTTT.

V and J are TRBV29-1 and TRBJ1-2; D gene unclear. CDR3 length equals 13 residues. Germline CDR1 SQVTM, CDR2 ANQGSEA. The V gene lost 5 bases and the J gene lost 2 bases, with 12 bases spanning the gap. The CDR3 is CSVTKTANYGYTF. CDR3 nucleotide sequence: TGCAGCGTTACTAAGACCGCAAACTATGGCTACACCTTC.

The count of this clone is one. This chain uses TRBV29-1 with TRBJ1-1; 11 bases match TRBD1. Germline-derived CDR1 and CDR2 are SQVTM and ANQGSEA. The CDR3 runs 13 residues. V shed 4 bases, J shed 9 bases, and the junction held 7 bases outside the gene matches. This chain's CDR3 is CSVGGQGERQAFF. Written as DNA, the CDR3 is TGCAGCGTTGGGGGACAGGGGGAACGCCAAGCTTTCTTT.

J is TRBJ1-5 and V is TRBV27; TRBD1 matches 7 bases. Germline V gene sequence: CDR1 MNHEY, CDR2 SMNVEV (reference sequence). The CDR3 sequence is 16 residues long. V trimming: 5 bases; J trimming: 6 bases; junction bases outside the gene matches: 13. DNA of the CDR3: TGTGCCAGCAGTCCCATAACAGGGGTAGCGTTTCAGCCCCAGCATTTT. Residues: CASSPITGVAFQPQHF.

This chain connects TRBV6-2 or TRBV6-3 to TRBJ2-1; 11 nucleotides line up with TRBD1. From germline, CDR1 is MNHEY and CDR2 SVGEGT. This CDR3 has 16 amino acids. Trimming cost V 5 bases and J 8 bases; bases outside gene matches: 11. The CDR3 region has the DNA TGTGCCAGCAGTCGACCGGGGACAGGGGGTTTCGATGAGCAGTTCTTC. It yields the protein CASSRPGTGGFDEQFF.

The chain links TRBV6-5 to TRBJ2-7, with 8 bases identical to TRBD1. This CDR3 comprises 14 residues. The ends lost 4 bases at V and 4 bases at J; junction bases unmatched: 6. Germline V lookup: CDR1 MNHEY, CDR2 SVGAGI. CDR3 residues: CASSSGTGEYEQYF. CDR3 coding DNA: TGTGCCAGCAGTTCCGGGACAGGAGAGTACGAGCAGTACTTC.

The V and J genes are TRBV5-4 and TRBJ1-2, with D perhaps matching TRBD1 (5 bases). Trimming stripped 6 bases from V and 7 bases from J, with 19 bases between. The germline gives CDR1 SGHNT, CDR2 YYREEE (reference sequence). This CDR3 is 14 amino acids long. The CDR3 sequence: CASTLPGRGGGYTF. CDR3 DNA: TGTGCCAGCACCCTACCAGGGAGGGGCGGTGGCTACACCTTC.

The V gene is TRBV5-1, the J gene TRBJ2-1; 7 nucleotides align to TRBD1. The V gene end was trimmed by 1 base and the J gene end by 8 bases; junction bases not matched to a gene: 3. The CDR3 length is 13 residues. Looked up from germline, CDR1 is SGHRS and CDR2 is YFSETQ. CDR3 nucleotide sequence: TGCGCCAGCAGCTTGTTGCAGGGGGATGAGCAGTTCTTC. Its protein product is CASSLLQGDEQFF.

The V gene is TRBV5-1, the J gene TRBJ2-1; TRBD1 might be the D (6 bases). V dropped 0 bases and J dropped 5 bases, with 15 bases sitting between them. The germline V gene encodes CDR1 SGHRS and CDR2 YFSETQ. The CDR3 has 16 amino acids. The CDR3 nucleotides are TGCGCCAGCAGCTTGGCTCTCTGGACAGCTAACAATGAGCAGTTCTTC. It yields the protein CASSLALWTANNEQFF.

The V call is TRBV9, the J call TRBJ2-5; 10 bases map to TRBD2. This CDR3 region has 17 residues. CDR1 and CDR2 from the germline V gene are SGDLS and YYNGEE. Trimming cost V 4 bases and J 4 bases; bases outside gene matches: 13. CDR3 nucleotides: TGTGCCAGCAGCAGAAGCGGGGGGGCCTACGTTGGAGAGACCCAGTACTTC. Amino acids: CASSRSGGAYVGETQYF.

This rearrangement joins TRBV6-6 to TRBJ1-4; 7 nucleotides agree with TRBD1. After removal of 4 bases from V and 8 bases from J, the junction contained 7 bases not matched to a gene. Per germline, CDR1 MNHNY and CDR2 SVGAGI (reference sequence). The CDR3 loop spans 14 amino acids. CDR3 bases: TGTGCCAGCAGTTGGAGGGGGCGAGGGGAAAAACTGTTTTTT. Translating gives CASSWRGRGEKLFF.

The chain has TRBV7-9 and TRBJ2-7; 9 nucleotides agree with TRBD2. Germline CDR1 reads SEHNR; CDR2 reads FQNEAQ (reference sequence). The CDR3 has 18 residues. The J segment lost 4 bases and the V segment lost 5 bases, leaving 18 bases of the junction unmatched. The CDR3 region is CASSPTGVDSGRGYEQYF. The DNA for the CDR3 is TGTGCCAGCAGCCCGACCGGTGTCGATAGCGGGAGAGGGTACGAGCAGTACTTC.

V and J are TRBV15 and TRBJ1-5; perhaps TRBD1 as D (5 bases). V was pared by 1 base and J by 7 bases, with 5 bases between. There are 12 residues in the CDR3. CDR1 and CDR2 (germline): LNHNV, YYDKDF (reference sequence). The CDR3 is CATSRGGQPQHF. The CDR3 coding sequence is TGTGCCACCAGCAGAGGGGGCCAGCCCCAGCATTTT. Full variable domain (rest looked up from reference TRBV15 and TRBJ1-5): DAMVIQNPRYQVTQFGKPVTLSCSQTLNHNVMYWYQQKSSQAPKLLFHYYDKDFNNEADTPDNFQSRRPNTSFCFLDIRSPGLGDTAMYLCATSRGGQPQHFGDGTRLSIL.

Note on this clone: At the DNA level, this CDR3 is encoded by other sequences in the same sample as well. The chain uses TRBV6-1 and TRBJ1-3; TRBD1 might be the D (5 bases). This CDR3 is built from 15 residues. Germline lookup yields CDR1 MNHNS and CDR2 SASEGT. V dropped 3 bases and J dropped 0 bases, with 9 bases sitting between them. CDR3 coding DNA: TGTGCCAGCAGTGAGGGGGGGAGCTCTGGAAACACCATATATTTT. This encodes CASSEGGSSGNTIYF.

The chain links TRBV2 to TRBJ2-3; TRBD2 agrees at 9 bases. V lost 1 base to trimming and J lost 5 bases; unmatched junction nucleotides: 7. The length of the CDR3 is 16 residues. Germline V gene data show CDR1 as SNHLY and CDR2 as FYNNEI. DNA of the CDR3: TGTGCCAGCAGTGAAGGGGGGCTAGCGGGGATAGATACGCAGTATTTT. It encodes CASSEGGLAGIDTQYF.

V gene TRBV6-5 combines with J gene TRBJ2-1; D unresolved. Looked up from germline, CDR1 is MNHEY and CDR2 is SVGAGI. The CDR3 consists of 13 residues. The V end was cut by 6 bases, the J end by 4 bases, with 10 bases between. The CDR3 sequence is CASRLTTYNEQFF. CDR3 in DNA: TGTGCCAGCAGACTAACTACGTACAATGAGCAGTTCTTC.